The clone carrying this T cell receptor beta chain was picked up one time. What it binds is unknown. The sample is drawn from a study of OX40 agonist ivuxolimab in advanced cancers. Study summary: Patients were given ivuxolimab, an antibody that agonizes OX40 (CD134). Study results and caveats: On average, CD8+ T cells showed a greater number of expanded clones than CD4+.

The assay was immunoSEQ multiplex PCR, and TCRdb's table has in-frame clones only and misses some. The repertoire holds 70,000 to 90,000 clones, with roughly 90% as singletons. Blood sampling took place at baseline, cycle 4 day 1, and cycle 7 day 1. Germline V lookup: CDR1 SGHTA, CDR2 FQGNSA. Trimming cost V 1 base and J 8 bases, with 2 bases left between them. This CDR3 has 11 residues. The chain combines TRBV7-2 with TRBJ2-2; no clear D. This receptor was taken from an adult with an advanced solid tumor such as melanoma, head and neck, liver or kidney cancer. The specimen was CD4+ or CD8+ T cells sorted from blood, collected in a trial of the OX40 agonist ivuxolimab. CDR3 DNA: TGTGCCAGCAGCTTAGTGGGGGAGCTGTTTTTT. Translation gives CASSLVGELFF.